The source of this T cell receptor (beta chain) is a study of blood T cells in healthy people across ages. Primed by a sample-barcoded 5' primer and a J-beta primer mix, a second PCR proceeded for roughly 6 to 12 cycles. MiXCR was run by TCRdb on the 5' RACE reads, yielding one entry per CDR3 protein. The sample has about 1.5 million distinct CDR3 sequences, roughly two fifths seen once. Study-wide results and caveats: Observed TCR beta diversity per million T cells went down as age went up. This fall followed a roughly linear course with age.

Concerning this clonotype: Its antigen is not known.

The material sequenced was blood. The source is a woman younger than 30 in good health.

The CDR3 DNA reads as TGCAGCGTTCTGCTACCCCTCACAGATACGCAGTATTTT. Its protein product is CSVLLPLTDTQYF. The chain joins TRBV29-1 to TRBJ2-3, with D unclear. Trimming cost V 5 bases and J 2 bases, with 11 bases left between them. There are 13 residues in the CDR3. Germline V gene lookup returns CDR1 SQVTM and CDR2 ANQGSEA.